The T cell receptor (beta chain) under discussion was sequenced for a study of glioma-infiltrating T cells after dendritic cell vaccination. At the level of the study: Patients received three intradermal dendritic cell vaccine injections at biweekly intervals.

The table came from immunoSEQ multiplex PCR; TCRdb's copy has only in-frame clones and leaves some out. The sample lists some 110,000 clones, 85% to 90% occurring once. From germline, CDR1 is SEHNR and CDR2 FQNEAQ (reference sequence). The CDR3 loop spans 14 amino acids. With 8 bases removed from V and 1 base from J, the gap between germline ends came to 11 bases. Indicated time point: after dendritic cell vaccination, including at tumor progression/relapse. This clone appeared once. The input for sequencing was blood, taken after dendritic cell vaccination. The chain couples TRBV7-9 to TRBJ2-2, with TRBD2 as a possible D gene (6 bases). The clonotype was recovered from a human donor with glioblastoma. Here the CDR3 reads CASPPGLNTGELFF. The CDR3 DNA sequence: TGTGCCAGCCCCCCGGGACTGAACACCGGGGAGCTGTTTTTT.